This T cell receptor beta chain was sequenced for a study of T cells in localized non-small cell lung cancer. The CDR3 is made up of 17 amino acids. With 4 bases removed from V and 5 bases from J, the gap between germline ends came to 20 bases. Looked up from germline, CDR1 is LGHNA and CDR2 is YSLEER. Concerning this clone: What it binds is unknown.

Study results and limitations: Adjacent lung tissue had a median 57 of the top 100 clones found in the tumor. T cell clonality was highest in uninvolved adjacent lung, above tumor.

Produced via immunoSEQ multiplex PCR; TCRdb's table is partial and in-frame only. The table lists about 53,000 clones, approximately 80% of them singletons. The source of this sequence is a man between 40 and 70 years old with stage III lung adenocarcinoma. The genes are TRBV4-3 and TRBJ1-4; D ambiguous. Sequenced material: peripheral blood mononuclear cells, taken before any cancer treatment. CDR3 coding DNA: TGCGCCAGCAGCCCTCAAGCGCGCGGGTCGCACAATGAAAAACTGTTTTTT. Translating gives CASSPQARGSHNEKLFF.